This TCR beta chain was identified during a study of graft-versus-host responses after intestinal transplantation. This CDR3 has 15 residues. CDR1 and CDR2 from the germline V gene are MNHEY and SVGAGI. The V gene end was trimmed by 7 bases and the J gene end by 1 base; junction bases not matched to a gene: 9. Method: immunoSEQ multiplex PCR; TCRdb's copy keeps in-frame clones and lacks some. This table has roughly 70,000 clones, roughly 89% appearing once. The chain carries TRBV6-5 and TRBJ1-1, with TRBD1 matching over 7 bases. The sample was bone marrow, taken 700 to 850 days after intestinal transplantation. The source is a human patient who received an intestinal transplant, so some T cells may come from the graft donor. In DNA, the CDR3 is TGTGCCAGCACCGAGGGACAGACTCAGAACACTGAAGCTTTCTTT. It encodes CASTEGQTQNTEAFF.